This T cell receptor beta chain is drawn from a study of cytomegalovirus exposure and HLA in healthy donors. Across the whole study: The same platform was used for the roughly 120 validation repertoires as for the roughly 730 first-cohort repertoires, as reported in a later analysis. Study results and limitations: Cytomegalovirus status was reportedly diagnosed by the classifier with high specificity and sensitivity. Many donors shared some public TCRs, even though most TCR sequences were rare.

TCRdb's copy holds only in-frame clones and misses some; the assay was immunoSEQ multiplex PCR. The sample includes some 46,000 clones, about 90% of them seen just once. Separation from the 666-subject first cohort characterized the roughly 120-subject validation cohort, to which the donors belonged. With respect to this clone: What it binds is not known.

Trimming took 6 bases from V and 0 from J, leaving 12 bases between them. CDR1 is MNHEY, CDR2 SMNVEV, per germline (reference sequence). This CDR3 spans 15 amino acids. Sequencing input: PBMCs. V gene TRBV27 combines with J gene TRBJ1-3; D gene uncertain. The clonotype comes from a man aged 18-30 years in good health and CMV-seronegative. The CDR3 DNA reads as TGTGCCAGCAGAAGCCCGTTTAACTCTGGAAACACCATATATTTT. Translated, it gives CASRSPFNSGNTIYF.